A selection of T cell receptor beta chains follows, all from one sample in a study of T cell responses to AZD1222 COVID-19 vaccine. Libraries were prepared by immunoSEQ multiplex PCR; TCRdb keeps only in-frame clonotypes and omits some of them. The profile covers more than 60,000 clones, with roughly 90% appearing a single time and roughly 17% taken by the ten largest. Source: peripheral blood, taken on day 0 of AZD1222 vaccination. These receptors all come from an adult in good health. Each CDR3 is given with its conserved first and last residue. D genes are given only for firm matches. Clone size is stated in some rows and not others, as once, few, many or a class when expanded.

V gene,D gene,J gene,clone size,CDR3 protein,CDR3 DNA
TRBV25-1,TRBD2,TRBJ2-1,.,CASSEPTSGAGDEQFF,TGTGCCAGCAGTGAACCCACTAGCGGTGCCGGGGATGAGCAGTTCTTC
TRBV28,TRBD1,TRBJ1-4,.,CASRFLGQGHNEKLFF,TGTGCCAGCAGATTTTTGGGACAGGGGCATAATGAAAAACTGTTTTTT
TRBV11-3,.,TRBJ2-3,.,CASSFQGADTQYF,TGTGCCAGCAGCTTCCAGGGAGCAGATACGCAGTATTTT
TRBV4-3,.,TRBJ1-2,.,CASSQQGYYGYTF,TGCGCCAGCAGCCAACAGGGCTACTATGGCTACACCTTC
TRBV27,.,TRBJ2-7,.,CASSLSMPYEQYF,TGTGCCAGCAGTTTATCGATGCCCTACGAGCAGTACTTC
TRBV29-1,.,TRBJ2-1,.,CSVDPQGRGNEQFF,TGCAGCGTTGATCCCCAGGGGCGGGGGAATGAGCAGTTCTTC
TRBV27,.,TRBJ1-6,once,CASSPDMGSSPLHF,TGTGCCAGCAGTCCTGACATGGGCAGTTCACCCCTCCACTTT
TRBV29-1,TRBD2,TRBJ2-3,.,CSVDPGGAHTQYF,TGCAGCGTTGACCCCGGGGGGGCACATACGCAGTATTTT
TRBV7-9,.,TRBJ1-5,.,CASSLVTGPSRNQPQHF,TGTGCCAGCAGCTTAGTCACAGGTCCCTCAAGGAATCAGCCCCAGCATTTT
TRBV5-6,.,TRBJ2-3,.,CASSLIPRGDTQYF,TGTGCCAGCAGCTTGATCCCCCGGGGAGATACGCAGTATTTT
TRBV28,.,TRBJ1-4,.,CASSLIGSGNNEKLFF,TGTGCCAGCAGCCTGATTGGCTCCGGGAATAATGAAAAACTGTTTTTT
TRBV27,.,TRBJ2-6,.,CASSSFGLGANVLTF,TGTGCCAGCAGTTCCTTCGGGTTAGGGGCCAACGTCCTGACTTTC
TRBV29-1,.,TRBJ1-1,.,CSVGHTEAFF,TGCAGCGTGGGACACACTGAAGCTTTCTTT
TRBV18,.,TRBJ1-1,.,CASSQGMNTEAFF,TGTGCCAGCTCACAGGGTATGAACACTGAAGCTTTCTTT
TRBV2,.,TRBJ1-1,.,CASSDENTEAFF,TGTGCCAGCAGTGACGAGAACACTGAAGCTTTCTTT
TRBV19,.,TRBJ1-2,once,CASSFTYAANYGYTF,TGTGCCAGTAGTTTCACTTACGCCGCTAACTATGGCTACACCTTC
TRBV18,.,TRBJ2-4,.,CASSPLMVAKNIQYF,TGTGCCAGCTCACCGCTTATGGTAGCCAAAAACATTCAGTACTTC
TRBV30,TRBD1,TRBJ2-7,.,CAWGQGAVEQYF,TGTGCCTGGGGACAGGGGGCCGTCGAGCAGTACTTC
TRBV6-1,.,TRBJ1-2,.,CASSERYGDGYTF,TGTGCCAGCAGTGAAAGATATGGCGATGGCTACACCTTC
TRBV28,TRBD1,TRBJ2-7,.,CASSFGSDRGYEQYF,TGTGCCAGCAGTTTCGGATCTGACAGGGGCTACGAGCAGTACTTC
TRBV5-8,.,TRBJ2-7,.,CASSPRGMSSYEQYF,TGTGCCAGCAGCCCTAGGGGGATGAGCTCCTACGAGCAGTACTTC
TRBV7-9,.,TRBJ1-1,once,CASSLAPAAFF,TGTGCCAGCAGCTTAGCGCCGGCGGCTTTCTTT
TRBV3-1/TRBV3-2,TRBD1,TRBJ2-1,.,CASSRDRGAWNEQFF,TGTGCCAGCAGCCGCGACAGGGGGGCTTGGAATGAGCAGTTCTTC
TRBV5-1,.,TRBJ2-7,.,CASSLALSYEQYF,TGCGCCAGCAGCTTGGCCCTGTCCTACGAGCAGTACTTC
TRBV6-4,.,TRBJ2-3,.,CASGNGHTDTQYF,TGTGCCAGCGGCAATGGACACACAGATACGCAGTATTTT
TRBV20-1,.,TRBJ1-5,once,CSAPLGQPQHF,TGCAGTGCACCATTGGGTCAGCCCCAGCATTTT
TRBV24-1,.,TRBJ2-5,.,CATSDGVLGQETQYF,TGTGCCACCAGTGACGGGGTATTGGGCCAAGAGACCCAGTACTTC
TRBV4-3,.,TRBJ1-1,.,CASSQEAHGRAGYTEAFF,TGCGCCAGCAGCCAAGAAGCCCACGGAAGGGCAGGATACACTGAAGCTTTCTTT
TRBV4-1,.,TRBJ2-5,.,CASSPPPPQETQYF,TGCGCCAGCAGCCCCCCACCCCCGCAAGAGACCCAGTACTTC
TRBV2,.,TRBJ1-2,.,CASRVTYGYTF,TGTGCCAGCAGAGTAACCTATGGCTACACCTTC
TRBV7-2,TRBD2,TRBJ2-3,.,CASSPGLAGRTDTQYF,TGTGCCAGCAGCCCTGGACTAGCGGGCCGCACAGATACGCAGTATTTT
TRBV7-2,.,TRBJ1-5,.,CASSLAPGMGNQPQHF,TGTGCCAGCAGCTTAGCACCGGGGATGGGCAATCAGCCCCAGCATTTT
TRBV4-2,.,TRBJ2-7,.,CASSPNPDSLALLYEQYF,TGTGCCAGCAGCCCCAACCCGGACTCCCTAGCGCTCCTCTACGAGCAGTACTTC
TRBV5-5,.,TRBJ1-1,.,CASSWGGMNTEAFF,TGTGCCAGCAGCTGGGGGGGAATGAACACTGAAGCTTTCTTT
TRBV27,TRBD2,TRBJ2-7,.,CASSLSTASGGNSYEQYF,TGTGCCAGCAGTTTATCTACTGCTAGCGGGGGAAATTCCTACGAGCAGTACTTC
TRBV6-5,.,TRBJ1-3,.,CASSYGEAGNTIYF,TGTGCCAGCAGTTACGGGGAGGCGGGAAACACCATATATTTT
TRBV18,.,TRBJ1-3,.,CASSPGTSGGNTIYF,TGTGCCAGCTCACCCGGGACCTCAGGGGGAAACACCATATATTTT
TRBV7-9,.,TRBJ2-5,.,CASSLYGGAVERETQYF,TGTGCCAGCAGCTTGTATGGGGGGGCCGTTGAGCGAGAGACCCAGTACTTC
TRBV5-1,.,TRBJ2-7,.,CASSLAPRADVGYEQYF,TGCGCCAGCAGCTTGGCTCCTCGAGCAGACGTAGGTTACGAGCAGTACTTC
TRBV29-1,.,TRBJ1-1,.,CSVRLQNNEAFF,TGCAGCGTTAGACTCCAAAACAATGAAGCTTTCTTT
TRBV7-9,.,TRBJ2-2,.,CASSDTGPGAAGELFF,TGTGCCAGCAGCGACACCGGTCCGGGGGCCGCCGGGGAGCTGTTTTTT
TRBV4-3,.,TRBJ1-2,few,CASSQDFGGNYGYTF,TGCGCCAGCAGCCAAGATTTTGGGGGAAACTATGGCTACACCTTC
TRBV6-5,.,TRBJ1-1,.,CASSALDVTEAFF,TGTGCCAGCAGCGCTCTGGACGTGACTGAAGCTTTCTTT
TRBV27,TRBD2,TRBJ2-2,.,CASSSKGLAKTGELFF,TGTGCCAGCAGTTCCAAGGGACTAGCGAAAACCGGGGAGCTGTTTTTT
TRBV7-9,TRBD1,TRBJ2-5,.,CASSSRDRQYQETQYF,TGTGCCAGCAGCTCCCGGGACAGACAGTACCAAGAGACCCAGTACTTC
TRBV4-1,.,TRBJ2-5,few,CASSLPSSGHLETQYF,TGCGCCAGCAGCCTACCATCAAGCGGGCACCTAGAGACCCAGTACTTC
TRBV9,.,TRBJ2-3,.,CASHGGEDTQYF,TGTGCCAGCCACGGAGGGGAAGATACGCAGTATTTT
TRBV27,TRBD1,TRBJ1-5,.,CASSLKSPRGPIYSNQPQHF,TGTGCCAGCAGTTTAAAGAGCCCAAGGGGGCCAATTTATAGCAATCAGCCCCAGCATTTT
TRBV2,.,TRBJ2-2,.,CASSLGQNTGELFF,TGTGCCAGCAGTTTAGGACAGAACACCGGGGAGCTGTTTTTT
TRBV14,.,TRBJ2-2,.,CASSPAPSANTGELFF,TGTGCCAGCAGCCCCGCCCCTAGCGCGAACACCGGGGAGCTGTTTTTT
TRBV28,.,TRBJ1-1,.,CASSSYRVPIPEAFF,TGTGCCAGCAGTTCTTACAGGGTCCCGATCCCTGAAGCTTTCTTT
TRBV5-6,.,TRBJ1-5,.,CASSSQAGRYQPQHF,TGTGCCAGCAGCTCCCAGGCAGGGAGGTATCAGCCCCAGCATTTT
TRBV3-1/TRBV3-2,TRBD2,TRBJ2-7,.,CASSQALRGGFYEQYF,TGTGCCAGCAGCCAAGCCCTGCGGGGGGGCTTCTACGAGCAGTACTTC